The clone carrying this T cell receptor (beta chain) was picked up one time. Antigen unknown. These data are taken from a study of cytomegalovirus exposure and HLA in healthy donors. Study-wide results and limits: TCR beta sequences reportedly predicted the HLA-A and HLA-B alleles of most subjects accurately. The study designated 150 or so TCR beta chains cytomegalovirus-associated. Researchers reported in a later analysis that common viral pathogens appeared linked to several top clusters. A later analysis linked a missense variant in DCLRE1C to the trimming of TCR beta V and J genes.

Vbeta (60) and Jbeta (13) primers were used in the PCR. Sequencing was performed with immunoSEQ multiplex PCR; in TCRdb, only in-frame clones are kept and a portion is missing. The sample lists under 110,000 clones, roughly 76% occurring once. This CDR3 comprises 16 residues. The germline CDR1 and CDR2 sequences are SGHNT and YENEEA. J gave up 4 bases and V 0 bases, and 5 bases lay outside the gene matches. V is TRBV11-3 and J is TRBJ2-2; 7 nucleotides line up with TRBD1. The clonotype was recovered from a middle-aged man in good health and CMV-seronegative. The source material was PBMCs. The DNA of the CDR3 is TGTGCCAGCAGCTTAGATAGGGGGCAAGGCACCGGGGAGCTGTTTTTT. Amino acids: CASSLDRGQGTGELFF.